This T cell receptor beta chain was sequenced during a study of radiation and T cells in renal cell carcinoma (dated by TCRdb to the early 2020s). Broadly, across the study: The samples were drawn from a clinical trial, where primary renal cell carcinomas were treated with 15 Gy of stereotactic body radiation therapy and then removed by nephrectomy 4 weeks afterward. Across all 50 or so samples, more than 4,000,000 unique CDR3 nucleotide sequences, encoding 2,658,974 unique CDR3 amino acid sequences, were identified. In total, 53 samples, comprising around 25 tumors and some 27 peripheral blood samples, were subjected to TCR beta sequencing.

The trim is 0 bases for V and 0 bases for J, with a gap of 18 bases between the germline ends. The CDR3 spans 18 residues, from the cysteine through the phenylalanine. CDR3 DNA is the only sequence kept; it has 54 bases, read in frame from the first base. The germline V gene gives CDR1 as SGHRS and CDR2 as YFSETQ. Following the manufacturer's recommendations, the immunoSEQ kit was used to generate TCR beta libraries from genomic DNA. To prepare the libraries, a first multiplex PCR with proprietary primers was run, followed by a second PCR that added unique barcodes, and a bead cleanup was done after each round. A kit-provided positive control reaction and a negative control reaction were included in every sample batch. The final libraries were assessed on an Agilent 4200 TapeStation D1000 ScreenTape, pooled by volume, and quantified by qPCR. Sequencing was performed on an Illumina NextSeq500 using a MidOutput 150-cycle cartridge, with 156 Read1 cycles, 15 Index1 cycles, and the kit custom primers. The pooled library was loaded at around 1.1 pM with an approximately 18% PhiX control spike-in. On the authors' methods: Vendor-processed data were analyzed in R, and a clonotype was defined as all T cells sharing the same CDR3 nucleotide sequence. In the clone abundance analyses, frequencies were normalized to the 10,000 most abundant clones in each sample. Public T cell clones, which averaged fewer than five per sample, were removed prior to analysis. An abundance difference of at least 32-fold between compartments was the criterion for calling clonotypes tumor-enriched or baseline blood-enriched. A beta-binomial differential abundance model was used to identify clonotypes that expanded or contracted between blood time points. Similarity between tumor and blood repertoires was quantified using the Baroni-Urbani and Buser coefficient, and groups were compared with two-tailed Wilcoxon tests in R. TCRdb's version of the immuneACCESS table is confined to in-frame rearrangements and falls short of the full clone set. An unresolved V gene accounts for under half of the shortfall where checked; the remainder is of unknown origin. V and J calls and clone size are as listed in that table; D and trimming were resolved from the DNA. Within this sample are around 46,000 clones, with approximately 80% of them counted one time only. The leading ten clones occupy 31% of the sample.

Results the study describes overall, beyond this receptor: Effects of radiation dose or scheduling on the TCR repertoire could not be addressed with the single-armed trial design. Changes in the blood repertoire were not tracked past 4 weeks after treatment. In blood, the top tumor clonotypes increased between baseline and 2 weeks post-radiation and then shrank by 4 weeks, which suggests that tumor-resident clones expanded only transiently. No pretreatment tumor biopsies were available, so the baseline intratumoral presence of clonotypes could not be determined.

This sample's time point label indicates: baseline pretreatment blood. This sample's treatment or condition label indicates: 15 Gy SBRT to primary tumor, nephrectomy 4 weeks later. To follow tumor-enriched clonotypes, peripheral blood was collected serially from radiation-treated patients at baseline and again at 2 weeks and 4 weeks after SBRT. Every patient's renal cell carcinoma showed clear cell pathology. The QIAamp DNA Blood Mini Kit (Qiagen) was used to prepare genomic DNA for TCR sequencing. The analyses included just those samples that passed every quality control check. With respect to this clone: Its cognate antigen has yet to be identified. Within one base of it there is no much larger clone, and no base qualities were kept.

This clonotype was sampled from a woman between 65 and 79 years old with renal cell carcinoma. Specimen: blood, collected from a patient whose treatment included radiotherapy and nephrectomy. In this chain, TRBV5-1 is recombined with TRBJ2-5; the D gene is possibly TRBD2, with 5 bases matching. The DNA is TGCGCCAGCAGCTTGGGTGTAAGTCTAGCAGACAACCAAGAGACCCAGTACTTC. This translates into CASSLGVSLADNQETQYF.